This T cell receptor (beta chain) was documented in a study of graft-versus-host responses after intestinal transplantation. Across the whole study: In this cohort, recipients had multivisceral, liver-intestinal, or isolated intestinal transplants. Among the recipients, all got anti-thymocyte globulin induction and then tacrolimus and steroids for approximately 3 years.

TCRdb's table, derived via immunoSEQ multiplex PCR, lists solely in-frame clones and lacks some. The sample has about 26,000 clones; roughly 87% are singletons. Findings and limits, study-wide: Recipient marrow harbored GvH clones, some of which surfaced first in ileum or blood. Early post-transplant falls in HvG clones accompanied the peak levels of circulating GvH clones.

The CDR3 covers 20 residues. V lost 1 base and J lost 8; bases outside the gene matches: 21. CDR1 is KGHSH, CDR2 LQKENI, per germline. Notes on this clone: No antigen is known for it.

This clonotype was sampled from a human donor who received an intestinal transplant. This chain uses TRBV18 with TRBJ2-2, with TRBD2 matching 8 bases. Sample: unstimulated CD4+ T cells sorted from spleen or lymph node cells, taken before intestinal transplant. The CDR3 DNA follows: TGTGCCAGCTCACCACGAACGAGCGGGGGACGATTAAGGGCACCAGGGGAGCTGTTTTTT. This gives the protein CASSPRTSGGRLRAPGELFF.